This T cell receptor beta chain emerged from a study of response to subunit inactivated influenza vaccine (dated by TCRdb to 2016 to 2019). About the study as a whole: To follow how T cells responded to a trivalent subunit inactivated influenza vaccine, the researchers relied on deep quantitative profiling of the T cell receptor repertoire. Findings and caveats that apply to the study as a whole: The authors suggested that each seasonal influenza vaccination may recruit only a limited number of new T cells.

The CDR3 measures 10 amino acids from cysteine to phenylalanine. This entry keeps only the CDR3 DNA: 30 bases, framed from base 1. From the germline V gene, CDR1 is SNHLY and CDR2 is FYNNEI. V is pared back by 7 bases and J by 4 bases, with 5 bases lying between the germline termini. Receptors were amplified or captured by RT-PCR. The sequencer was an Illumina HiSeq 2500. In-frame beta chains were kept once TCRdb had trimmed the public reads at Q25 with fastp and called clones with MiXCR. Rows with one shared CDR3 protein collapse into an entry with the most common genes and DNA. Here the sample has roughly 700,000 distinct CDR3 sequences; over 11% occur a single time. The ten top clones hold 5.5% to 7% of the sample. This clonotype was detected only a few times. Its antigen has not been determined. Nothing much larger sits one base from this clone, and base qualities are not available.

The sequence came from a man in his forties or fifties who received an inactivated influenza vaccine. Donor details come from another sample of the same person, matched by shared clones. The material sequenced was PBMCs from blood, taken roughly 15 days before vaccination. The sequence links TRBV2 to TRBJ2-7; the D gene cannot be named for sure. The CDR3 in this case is CASTQYEQYF. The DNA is TGTGCCAGCACCCAGTACGAGCAGTACTTC.